The source of this TCR beta chain is a study of cytomegalovirus exposure and HLA in healthy donors (dated by TCRdb to the late 2010s). Concerning the study at large: An earlier analysis of some 600 of the donors reported about 300 Gb of sequence data and 90 million to 120 million unique TCR beta sequences obtained from roughly 180 million T cells. On average, over 200,000 unique TCR beta nucleotide sequences were sequenced per donor among a few hundred genotyped donors of the cohort, with roughly 20% of those sequences being non-productive. The genetic ancestry cluster associated with self-reported Caucasian donors included 81% of the roughly 400 genotyped donors. Rather than drawing on any new phenotypic data, the later analysis identified candidate immune exposures from TCR beta sequences and the way those sequences occurred across donors. High-throughput TCR immunosequencing, statistical association of individual TCRs with disease status, and machine learning were combined to predict cytomegalovirus infection status. The study used immunosequencing to profile the T cell repertoires of more than 650 subjects and linked those repertoires to cytomegalovirus serostatus. Every discovery cohort repertoire had been produced on one sequencing platform. Both class I and class II loci were covered by HLA typing, at four-digit resolution. A separate validation cohort of 100 to 150 different subjects was used in addition to the approximately 670-subject first cohort. Alongside the repertoire data, information on donor age, sex, ethnicity and CMV serostatus was compiled. An early release that covered approximately 600 HLA-typed donors contained approximately 300 gigabases of sequencing data and tens of millions of unique TCR sequences. To study patterns of TCR occurrence, a later analysis re-analyzed previously published TCR beta repertoires from 500 to 850 donors and added high-resolution HLA genotyping. A later genetic analysis used genome-wide SNP genotypes for about 65% of the 666 donors, treating that subset as a discovery cohort. An earlier analysis of 500 to 750 of the donors applied high-throughput TCR beta sequencing to assess whether each TCR beta V gene segment acted as functional or pseudogenic. Typing coverage differed by locus: A, B, C, DRB1 and DQB1 were typed in roughly 629-640 donors, DQA1 in roughly 510, DPA1 in around 610, and DPB1 in roughly 450. Several DR-DQ haplotypes were treated as single units for association and clustering because of strong linkage in the cohort. The study aimed to test whether signatures of past pathogen exposure could be identified by cataloging public T cell receptors. Here is what the overall study found, with its caveats: In a later analysis, HLA-associated TCR beta chains were found to be more clonally expanded and to have lower generation probabilities than equally common non-associated chains. In both the original and validation cohorts, the classifier was reported to diagnose cytomegalovirus status with high specificity and sensitivity. Correlated functional status among segregating V segments might reflect linkage disequilibrium, but an unknown experimental factor could not be ruled out. In an earlier analysis of about 540 of the donors, most TCR beta V segments were observed in productive rearrangements about 87% or about 30% of the time, broadly matching IMGT annotations. When HLA alleles, especially DR and DQ, strongly co-occurred, TCR associations were difficult to assign to individual alleles. Most CMV-associated TCR beta chains appeared to be HLA-restricted in a later analysis, and the HLA associations seemed to be driven largely by CMV exposure. Because HLA typing was unavailable for some donors at each locus, only the typed subset was used in association tests. According to a later analysis, parvovirus B19, influenza, CMV and Epstein-Barr virus appeared linked to several top co-occurrence clusters. A further reported finding was that TCR beta sequences accurately predicted the HLA-A and HLA-B alleles for most subjects in the first cohort. Sequencing depth was assumed to be roughly uniform across donors in the presence/absence analyses, though that assumption may not hold. Immune exposure information for the cohort was limited to CMV serostatus. Because counts were too low, seventeen rarely observed V segments, including chromosome 9 orphons, were left out of the earlier analysis of 500 to 650 of the donors. This cohort had only TCR beta chains sequenced, and the lack of alpha or paired-chain data limited which features could be detected. A later genetic analysis associated a missense DCLRE1C variant with V-gene and J-gene trimming of TCR beta chains, and an independent cohort replicated the association. Most TCR sequences were seen in very few donors, while some public TCRs were found in many individuals. According to the authors, the approach could potentially be generalized to other disease states and immunological phenotypes. In a later analysis, TCR association rates were found to vary across HLA loci, with the most associated TCRs seen for DRB1 alleles and the fewest for HLA-C alleles. The sequencing pipeline was judged likely to have produced a cluster of highly shared sequence variants as a technical artifact. In vitro tests confirmed that a few of the cytomegalovirus-associated TCR beta chains recognize cytomegalovirus antigens. At a false discovery rate of 0.05, a later analysis linked 15,000 to 20,000 TCR beta sequences to specific HLA alleles. The 87-base-pair reads could not distinguish some IMGT-functional V segments, including TRBV6-2 and TRBV6-3, so those segments were excluded. A later genetic analysis reported fewer N-insertions in productive TCRs among donors in an Asian-associated ancestry cluster than the approximately 700-donor mean. The study listed 150 to 200 TCR beta chains as associated with cytomegalovirus.

To note about this clone: Its recognized antigen is unknown.

The CDR3, cysteine through phenylalanine, is 15 amino acids long. Kept here is only the CDR3 DNA, which spans 45 bases and is read in frame from base 1. After removal of 3 bases from V and 4 bases from J, the junction retains 7 bases not matched to a gene. CDR1 and CDR2, looked up from the germline V gene (reference sequence), are MNHNY and SVGAGI. The library was built by means of the immunoSEQ multiplex PCR assay. The multiplex PCR relied on a mix of 60 forward primers for TCR Vbeta segments and 13 reverse primers for TCR Jbeta segments. The CDR3 region of rearranged TCR beta genes was amplified from genomic DNA with a multiplex PCR assay. On the Illumina HiSeq System, the amplified TCR beta libraries were sequenced as 87-base-pair reads. The original pipeline was this. A later analysis tallied 75 million to 95 million unique TCR beta chains across the 600 to 700 repertoires, and about 12 million of those chains were shared by two or more donors. To remove PCR and sequencing errors, raw reads were error-corrected and collapsed into unique sequences using a nearest-neighbor algorithm that merged closely related sequences. CDR3 sequences were aligned to IMGT reference sequences to assign V, D and J gene segments. For a sequence to be retained, at least a six-nucleotide match to both a V gene segment and a J gene segment was required. Rearrangements were called productive when the CDR3 lacked stop codons and stayed in frame with V and J; all others were non-productive. CDR3 was defined by IMGT convention, running from the second conserved V-encoded cysteine to the conserved J-encoded phenylalanine. The earlier analysis of fewer than 750 of the donors excluded sequences that lacked an unambiguous match to a single V gene segment. An earlier analysis of 500 to 700 of the donors classified V segments as functional when productive rearrangements were above 56.7% and as segregating when the standard deviation between donors was above 5%. To diagnose cytomegalovirus status from the catalog of TCR beta chain sequences, a statistical classification framework was built. A later analysis assigned V and J genes by comparing TCR nucleotide sequences with IMGT/GENE-DB human TR gene sequences. The TCRdist pipeline was used in a later analysis to assign CDR3 sequences and most-parsimonious VDJ recombination scenarios. In a later analysis, every TCR beta chain was defined by the combination of its CDR3 amino acid sequence and its V-gene family, and reads without a unique V-gene family were dropped. To address suspected cross-contamination and a sequencing artifact, a later analysis removed roughly 640 highly shared, low-generation-probability nucleotide sequences. A later analysis calculated a clonal expansion index for each public chain from normalized within-repertoire ranks of inferred template counts. In a later analysis, generation probabilities were computed using a VDJ recombination model fitted to out-of-frame rearrangements, and the results were checked against IGoR. A later analysis scored TCR-TCR, TCR-HLA and TCR-CMV co-occurrence with hypergeometric tests, applying a repertoire-size bias correction to TCR pairs. To estimate false discovery rates, a later analysis permuted the HLA or CMV assignments 20 times. In a later analysis, co-occurring TCRs were grouped with DBSCAN, and TCRdist sequence similarity was added when clustering was performed within HLA-allele-positive subsets. Repertoires with fewer than 30,000 or more than 120,000 public chains were left out of co-occurrence clustering, as were about 5 repertoires with anomalous nucleotide sharing. Drawn from immuneACCESS, this table holds only the in-frame rearrangements with V and J called that TCRdb kept. Clones are partly lost; checked studies trace under half to an unresolved V gene and leave the rest unexplained. For V, J and clone size, that table is used; D and trimming come from the DNA. The table for this sample shows approximately 110,000 clones. Jointly, the top ten make up about 2.2% of the sample.

The cohort comprised some 700 healthy bone marrow donors. All cohort members were sampled while nominally healthy, although unrecorded immune exposures were likely present. The donor tested CMV seronegative, placing the donor among the 350 or so seronegative members of the cohort. A peripheral blood sample was provided by each donor, and peripheral blood mononuclear cells were used for TCR beta sequencing. Genomic DNA extraction from the blood cell samples was performed with the Qiagen DNeasy Blood Extraction Kit. This TCR was recovered from a man in his forties in good health and CMV-seronegative. In this chain, TRBV6-6 is recombined with TRBJ2-3, with 7 bases in between that match TRBD2. Source material: PBMCs. The DNA reads as follows: TGTGCCAGCAGTTATAGACGCGGGAGTGCAGATACGCAGTATTTT. It is translated as CASSYRRGSADTQYF.